Below, 21 T cell receptor beta chains from the same sample are listed, as sequenced in a study of early stage breast cancer tumors. Data came from immunoSEQ multiplex PCR; TCRdb stores just in-frame clones and leaves some out. The sample yields 25,000 to 35,000 clones, roughly four fifths seen once. The sample comprised blood. Receptor source: a person in their 40s with breast cancer.

The CDR3 loop reads CASSQVGTWGREDKNEQFF. Written as DNA, the CDR3 is TGCGCCAGCAGCCAAGTGGGGACATGGGGGCGGGAGGATAAAAATGAGCAGTTCTTC. V usage is TRBV4-3 and J usage is TRBJ2-1, with 8 positions matching TRBD2. The CDR3 spans 19 residues. V trimming: 1 base; J trimming: 7 bases; junction bases outside the gene matches: 18. Germline CDR1 is LGHNA and CDR2 is YSLEER.

The V gene is TRBV29-1, the J gene TRBJ2-3, with D tentatively TRBD1 or TRBD2 (7 bases each). The germline V and J ends were trimmed by 5 bases and 2 bases, with 20 bases remaining between them. CDR3 length: 16 amino acids. Germline V gene sequence: CDR1 SQVTM, CDR2 ANQGSEA. CDR3 sequence: CSVSGGASGYTDTQYF. CDR3 DNA: TGCAGCGTTTCAGGGGGGGCGTCAGGGTACACAGATACGCAGTATTTT.

The rearrangement uses TRBV7-6 and TRBJ2-7, with D uncertain. CDR3 length equals 14 residues. Trimming stripped 2 bases from V and 1 base from J, with 9 bases between. Germline CDR1 is SGHVS and CDR2 is FNYEAQ. The CDR3: CASSLNSRSYEQYF. The CDR3 nucleotides read TGTGCCAGCAGCTTAAATAGCAGGTCCTACGAGCAGTACTTC.

This rearrangement joins TRBV6-4 to TRBJ2-4, with TRBD1 identical over 7 bases. The CDR3 length is 15 residues. After removal of 6 bases from V and 6 bases from J, the junction contained 11 bases not matched to a gene. Germline V gives CDR1 MRHNA, CDR2 SNTAGT. CDR3 in DNA: TGTGCCAGCAGAAACCCGGGACCAGGGGGAAACATTCAGTACTTC. Translation: CASRNPGPGGNIQYF.

V usage is TRBV27 and J usage is TRBJ1-4; D uncertain. CDR3 size: 15 residues. Germline V gene lookup returns CDR1 MNHEY and CDR2 SMNVEV (reference sequence). With 5 bases removed from V and 0 bases from J, the gap between germline ends came to 10 bases. CDR3 loop: CASSPEVATNEKLFF. The CDR3 DNA reads TGTGCCAGCAGTCCCGAGGTTGCAACTAATGAAAAACTGTTTTTT.

CDR3 nucleotide sequence: TGTGCCAGCAGCTTACTACTAGCGGACTACACAGATACGCAGTATTTT. Its translation: CASSLLLADYTDTQYF. This chain uses TRBV5-4 with TRBJ2-3, with TRBD2 matching over 8 bases. Germline V gene sequence: CDR1 SGHNT, CDR2 YYREEE (reference sequence). The CDR3 runs 16 residues. V shed 2 bases, J shed 2 bases, and the junction held 7 bases outside the gene matches.

A single count supports this clone. The rearrangement links TRBV18 to TRBJ2-2; 11 positions agree with TRBD1. This CDR3 region has 16 residues. J gave up 4 bases and V 3 bases, and 4 bases lay outside the gene matches. CDR1 is KGHSH and CDR2 is LQKENI in the germline V gene. DNA of the CDR3: TGTGCCAGCTCACCGGGACAGGGGGTCCGCACCGGGGAGCTGTTTTTT. Amino acid sequence: CASSPGQGVRTGELFF.

This chain joins TRBV7-6 and TRBJ2-1; 8 bases match TRBD2. CDR3 size: 17 residues. Per germline, CDR1 SGHVS and CDR2 FNYEAQ. V dropped 5 bases and J dropped 5; count of bases not matched to a gene: 14. Here the CDR3 reads CASSPDPAGEDNNEQFF. The CDR3 coding sequence is TGTGCCAGCAGCCCCGACCCAGCGGGAGAGGACAACAATGAGCAGTTCTTC.

By sample share, this clone is medium-sized. The chain links TRBV6-5 to TRBJ1-2, with no clear D. Deletions cut 6 bases from V and 6 bases from J, with 17 bases between. The germline V gene encodes CDR1 MNHEY and CDR2 SVGAGI. This CDR3 is built from 14 residues. CDR3 DNA sequence: TGTGCCAGCAGATTACATCAGAAAATCGATGGCTACACCTTC. Protein product: CASRLHQKIDGYTF.

The chain carries TRBV10-2 and TRBJ1-1; 7 positions match TRBD1. J lost 2 bases, V lost 10 bases, and 7 bases had no gene match. This CDR3 contains 13 residues. The germline gives CDR1 WSHSY, CDR2 SAAADI. DNA of the CDR3: TGCGCCACCAAGACAGGGTCCAACACTGAAGCTTTCTTT. Protein: CATKTGSNTEAFF.

This clone was found a few times. J is TRBJ2-1 and V is TRBV19; 7 bases align to TRBD1. V shed 3 bases, J shed 8 bases, and the junction held 10 bases outside the gene matches. The CDR3 covers 15 residues. Germline V gives CDR1 LNHDA, CDR2 SQIVND (reference sequence). The CDR3 loop is CASSIGQEGDHEQFF. CDR3 DNA: TGTGCCAGTAGTATCGGACAGGAAGGGGATCATGAGCAGTTCTTC.

The V call is TRBV2, the J call TRBJ1-6, with 7 bases that match TRBD1. V shed 6 bases and J 9 bases; nucleotides not matched to a gene: 11. The CDR3 extends over 15 amino acids. The germline V gene encodes CDR1 SNHLY and CDR2 FYNNEI. The CDR3 loop reads CASRDFRDRGSPLHF. The CDR3, as DNA: TGTGCCAGCAGGGACTTCCGGGACAGAGGTTCACCCCTCCACTTT.

A remark on this clone: Distinct nucleotide sequences in the sample also encode this CDR3. The V and J genes are TRBV18 and TRBJ2-5; D assignment may be TRBD1 or TRBD2 (5 bases each). The germline CDR1 and CDR2 sequences are KGHSH and LQKENI. The length of the CDR3 is 15 residues. V lost 1 base and J lost 2, with 11 bases in between. CDR3: CASSPRAGGQETQYF. CDR3 sequence (DNA): TGTGCCAGCTCACCACGGGCTGGGGGACAAGAGACCCAGTACTTC.

Here the CDR3 DNA reads TGTGCCTGCGCCGGGACCAACACAGATACGCAGTATTTT. Amino acids: CACAGTNTDTQYF. V usage is TRBV6-5 and J usage is TRBJ2-3; D tentatively reads TRBD1 or TRBD2 (5 bases each). Germline V CDR1 and CDR2: MNHEY, SVGAGI. The CDR3 runs to 13 residues. V was shortened by 11 bases and J by 2 bases, with 14 bases between the two germline ends.

The J gene is TRBJ2-7, the V gene TRBV27; unclear D gene. The V gene lost 5 bases and the J gene lost 0 bases, with 11 bases spanning the gap. Germline V lookup: CDR1 MNHEY, CDR2 SMNVEV (reference sequence). This CDR3 region has 14 residues. The DNA of the CDR3 is TGTGCCAGCAGTCCCCGGTCCGGCTCCTACGAGCAGTACTTC. It translates to CASSPRSGSYEQYF.

This clone appeared a few times. V is TRBV19 and J is TRBJ1-5; 7 bases match TRBD1. In germline, CDR1 is LNHDA, CDR2 SQIVND (reference sequence). Germline trimming cut 5 bases from V and 5 bases from J; bases unmatched to any gene: 6. This CDR3 comprises 14 residues. Here the CDR3 reads CASSPGQADQPQHF. Written as DNA, the CDR3 is TGTGCCAGTAGTCCAGGACAGGCTGATCAGCCCCAGCATTTT.

The rearrangement joins TRBV29-1 to TRBJ2-1, with TRBD2 matching 7 bases. The trim removed 5 bases at V and 0 bases at J, leaving 1 base unmatched. There are 13 residues in the CDR3. Germline V lookup: CDR1 SQVTM, CDR2 ANQGSEA. The CDR3 spells CSVRDYSYNEQFF. The CDR3 coding sequence is TGCAGCGTTAGGGACTACTCCTACAATGAGCAGTTCTTC.

J is TRBJ2-3 and V is TRBV6-1, with D perhaps matching TRBD1 or TRBD2 (6 bases each). Looked up from germline, CDR1 is MNHNS and CDR2 is SASEGT. Trimming shortened V by 3 bases and J by 3 bases, and 13 bases separated the two germline ends. The CDR3 runs to 15 residues. Here the CDR3 DNA reads TGTGCCAGCAGTGAGACAAGGGGGAGGACAGATACGCAGTATTTT. Translating gives CASSETRGRTDTQYF.

V is TRBV27 and J is TRBJ2-7, with 13 bases that match TRBD2. V was clipped by 5 bases and J by 2 bases; unmatched bases: 3. The CDR3 runs to 15 residues. The germline CDR1 and CDR2 sequences are MNHEY and SMNVEV (reference sequence). CDR3: CASSLGLAGAYEQYF. The CDR3 DNA is TGTGCCAGCAGTCTAGGACTAGCGGGAGCCTACGAGCAGTACTTC.

The J gene is TRBJ2-1, the V gene TRBV28; 11 nucleotides line up with TRBD2. The CDR3 is 15 residues long. Germline trimming cut 6 bases from V and 6 bases from J; bases unmatched to any gene: 7. Germline loops: CDR1 MDHEN, CDR2 SYDVKM. The CDR3 loop reads CASSQLAGVLNEQFF. CDR3 nucleotides: TGTGCCAGCAGCCAACTAGCGGGAGTCCTCAATGAGCAGTTCTTC.

The table lists this clone with a count of one. The chain recombines TRBV6-6 with TRBJ2-7; D may be TRBD1 or TRBD2 (7 bases each). The CDR3 covers 16 residues. Trimming took 6 bases from V and 2 from J, leaving 20 bases between them. Germline CDR1 reads MNHNY; CDR2 reads SVGAGI (reference sequence). The CDR3, as DNA: TGTGCCAGCAGCTTACCTCCAGGGGGGGTCCCCTACGAGCAGTACTTC. Amino acids: CASSLPPGGVPYEQYF.